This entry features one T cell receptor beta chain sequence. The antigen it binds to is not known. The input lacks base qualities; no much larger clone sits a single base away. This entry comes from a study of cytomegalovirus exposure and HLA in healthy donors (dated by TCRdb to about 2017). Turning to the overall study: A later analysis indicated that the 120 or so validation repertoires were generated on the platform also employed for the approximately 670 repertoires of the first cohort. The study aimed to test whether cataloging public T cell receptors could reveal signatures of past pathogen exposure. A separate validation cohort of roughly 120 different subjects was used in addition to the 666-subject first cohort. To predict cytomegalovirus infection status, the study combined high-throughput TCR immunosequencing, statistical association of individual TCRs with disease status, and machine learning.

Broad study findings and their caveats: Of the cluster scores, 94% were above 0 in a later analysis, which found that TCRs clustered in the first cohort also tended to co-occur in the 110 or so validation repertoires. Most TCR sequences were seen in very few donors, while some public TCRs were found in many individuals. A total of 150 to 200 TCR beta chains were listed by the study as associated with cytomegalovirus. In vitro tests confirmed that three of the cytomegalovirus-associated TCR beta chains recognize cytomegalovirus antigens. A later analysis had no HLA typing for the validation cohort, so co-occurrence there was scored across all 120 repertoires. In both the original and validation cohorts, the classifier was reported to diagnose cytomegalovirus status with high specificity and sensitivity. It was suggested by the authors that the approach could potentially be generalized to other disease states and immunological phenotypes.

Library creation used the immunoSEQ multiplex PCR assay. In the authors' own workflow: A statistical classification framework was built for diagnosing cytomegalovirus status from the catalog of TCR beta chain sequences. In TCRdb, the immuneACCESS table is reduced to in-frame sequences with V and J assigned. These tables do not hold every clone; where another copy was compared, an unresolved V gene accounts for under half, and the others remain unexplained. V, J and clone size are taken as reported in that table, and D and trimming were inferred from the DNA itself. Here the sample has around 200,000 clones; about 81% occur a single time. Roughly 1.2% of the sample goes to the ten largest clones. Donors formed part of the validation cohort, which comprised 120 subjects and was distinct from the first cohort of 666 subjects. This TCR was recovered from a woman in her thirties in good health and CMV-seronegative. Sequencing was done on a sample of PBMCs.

The base sequence is TGTGCCATCAGAAAGCTAGCGGACTACACAGATACGCAGTATTTT. This is translated as CAIRKLADYTDTQYF. The sequence joins TRBV10-3 to TRBJ2-3, and 7 junctional nucleotides match TRBD2. Including the terminal cysteine and phenylalanine, the CDR3 comprises 15 residues. The only DNA kept is the CDR3, 45 bases in frame from the first base. According to the germline V gene, CDR1 reads ENHRY and CDR2 reads SYGVKD. Unmatched junction bases come to 8, with V trimmed by 6 bases and J by 2 bases.